These 23 T cell receptor beta chains share one sample of origin, sequenced in a study of blood T cell repertoires in COVID-19. Sequenced by immunoSEQ multiplex PCR; TCRdb stores in-frame clones only, minus some. The profile shows about 340,000 clones, 80% to 95% of them singletons. Sequencing input: PBMCs or T cells enriched from blood (not recorded which). These receptors originate from a woman aged 30 to 39 who had recovered from COVID-19.

The chain has TRBV19 and TRBJ1-2; 7 bases fit TRBD1. Germline loops: CDR1 LNHDA, CDR2 SQIVND (reference sequence). The V segment lost 5 bases and the J segment 2 bases; nucleotides outside the gene matches: 8. This CDR3 has 15 residues. The chain's CDR3 is CASSGDRVGNYGYTF. The DNA of the CDR3 is TGTGCCAGTAGTGGAGACAGGGTTGGAAACTATGGCTACACCTTC.

This clone was picked up a small number of times. The genes are TRBV11-3 and TRBJ2-5; a possible D gene is TRBD2 (6 bases). The CDR3 is 13 amino acids. V lost 5 bases and J lost 7, with 14 bases in between. CDR1 and CDR2 (germline): SGHNT, YENEEA. In DNA form, the CDR3 reads TGTGCCAGCAGCGCGGGGCCGGCCTGGACCCAGTACTTC. It translates to CASSAGPAWTQYF.

The J gene is TRBJ2-7, the V gene TRBV3-1 (or the pseudogene TRBV3-2); D might be TRBD2 (6 bases). CDR3 length: 15 residues. Per the germline V gene, CDR1 is LGHDT and CDR2 is YNNKEL (reference sequence). Trimming cost V 4 bases and J 2 bases, with 15 bases left between them. The CDR3 here is CASSLIPGEAYEQYF. CDR3 coding DNA: TGTGCCAGCAGCCTAATTCCGGGGGAGGCCTACGAGCAGTACTTC.

The chain couples TRBV24-1 to TRBJ2-1, with 8 bases matching TRBD2. Germline V CDR1 and CDR2: KGHDR, SFDVKD. This CDR3 has 15 residues. The junction had 9 bases not matched to a gene; V was cut back by 9 bases and J by 3 bases. This CDR3 is CATSTSGLFYNEQFF. The CDR3, as DNA: TGTGCCACCTCTACTAGCGGCCTTTTCTACAATGAGCAGTTCTTC.

This clone is a singleton in its sample. V gene TRBV11-2 combines with J gene TRBJ2-1, with TRBD2 matching 8 bases. CDR1 SGHAT and CDR2 FQNNGV come from the germline V gene. The ends lost 3 bases at V and 0 bases at J; junction bases unmatched: 1. The CDR3 is 15 amino acids. The CDR3 loop reads CASSFGGGSYNEQFF. The CDR3 DNA reads as TGTGCCAGCAGCTTCGGGGGGGGCTCCTACAATGAGCAGTTCTTC. Drawing the rest from reference TRBV11-2 and TRBJ2-1, the complete variable domain is EAGVAQSPRYKIIEKRQSVAFWCNPISGHATLYWYQQILGQGPKLLIQFQNNGVVDDSQLPKDRFSAERLKGVDSTLKIQPAKLEDSAVYLCASSFGGGSYNEQFFGPGTRLTVL.

The genes are TRBV19 and TRBJ1-4, with 8 bases aligning to TRBD1. The V and J ends lost 5 bases and 13 bases, in that order; junction bases with no gene match: 9. The CDR3 has 13 amino acids. Per germline, CDR1 LNHDA and CDR2 SQIVND (reference sequence). CDR3 residues: CASSSDLQGGLFF. CDR3 bases: TGTGCCAGTAGTTCCGACCTACAGGGGGGACTGTTTTTT.

The genes are TRBV28 and TRBJ2-1; D may be TRBD2 (5 bases). The V end was cut by 6 bases, the J end by 10 bases, with 13 bases between. Germline CDR1 MDHEN, CDR2 SYDVKM. The CDR3 consists of 12 residues. CDR3 sequence: CASSKLAYEQFF. For the CDR3, the DNA is TGTGCCAGCAGCAAATTAGCGTACGAGCAGTTCTTC.

V and J are TRBV30 and TRBJ1-2; perhaps TRBD1 as D (5 bases). Germline CDR1 GTSNPN, CDR2 SVGIG (reference sequence). CDR3 length: 14 residues. The ends were cut back, 0 bases at V and 0 bases at J, with 8 bases in the middle. In DNA, the CDR3 is TGTGCCTGGAGTGTAACAGGTGCTAACTATGGCTACACCTTC. Translation: CAWSVTGANYGYTF. Filled out from reference TRBV30 and TRBJ1-2, the complete variable domain reads SQTIHQWPATLVQPVGSPLSLECTVEGTSNPNLYWYRQAAGRGLQLLFYSVGIGQISSEVPQNLSASRPQDRQFILSSKKLLLSDSGFYLCAWSVTGANYGYTFGSGTRLTVV.

The chain couples TRBV10-3 to TRBJ2-1; 13 bases map to TRBD2. V dropped 7 bases and J dropped 10; count of bases not matched to a gene: 10. Germline V gene data show CDR1 as ENHRY and CDR2 as SYGVKD. The length of the CDR3 is 15 residues. The chain's CDR3 is CAINQLAGGFGEQFF. The CDR3 DNA reads as TGTGCCATCAACCAACTAGCGGGAGGGTTTGGCGAGCAGTTCTTC.

The gene calls are TRBV7-2 and TRBJ1-5; D remains ambiguous. The V gene's germline CDR1 is SGHTA and CDR2 FQGNSA. V lost 1 base, J lost 1 base, and 14 bases lay in between. This CDR3 comprises 17 residues. As DNA, the CDR3 is TGTGCCAGCAGCTTAGGGGCCTTCGCAGTGAGCAATCAGCCCCAGCATTTT. Encoded protein: CASSLGAFAVSNQPQHF.

This clone was detected only once. Other DNA sequences in the same sample also yield this CDR3. The V call is TRBV5-1, the J call TRBJ1-1; perhaps TRBD1 as D (5 bases). Germline CDR1 reads SGHRS; CDR2 reads YFSETQ. The V and J ends lost 0 bases and 4 bases respectively, with 10 bases between them. This CDR3 comprises 14 residues. The CDR3 nucleotides read TGCGCCAGCAGCTTGGCCCAGGGCGGCACTGAAGCTTTCTTT. This codes for CASSLAQGGTEAFF.

This clone was detected once. The chain has TRBV24-1 and TRBJ2-1; TRBD2 aligns across 10 bases. Trimming took 4 bases from V and 10 from J; bases not matched to a gene: 9. In germline, CDR1 is KGHDR, CDR2 SFDVKD. The CDR3 is 15 residues long. The DNA of the CDR3 is TGTGCCACCAGTGACCCAGCTAGCGGGGGCGGGGAGCAGTTCTTC. The encoded protein is CATSDPASGGGEQFF.

This chain uses TRBV6-5 with TRBJ1-1; no firm D call. Germline V gene data show CDR1 as MNHEY and CDR2 as SVGAGI. V was shortened by 6 bases and J by 3 bases, with 14 bases between the two germline ends. This CDR3 region has 14 residues. CDR3 residues: CASRSRRVYTEAFF. In DNA, the CDR3 is TGTGCCAGCAGGAGTCGGAGGGTTTACACTGAAGCTTTCTTT.

This chain joins TRBV12-2 and TRBJ2-3; the table's D call of TRBD1 was not tested on the DNA. TRBV12-2 is a documented pseudogene. The CDR3 contains 15 residues. CDR3 protein: CASRPGTLSTDTQYF. In nucleotides, the CDR3 is TGTGCAAGTCGCCCAGGGACACTCTCCACAGATACGCAGTATTTT.

The rearrangement uses TRBV7-9 and TRBJ1-2; TRBD1 agrees at 10 bases. This CDR3 region has 15 residues. Trimming took 5 bases from V and 5 from J; bases not matched to a gene: 8. Looked up from germline, CDR1 is SEHNR and CDR2 is FQNEAQ (reference sequence). CDR3 amino acids: CASSGDRGLGYGYTF. The CDR3 DNA reads TGTGCCAGCAGCGGAGACAGGGGGCTGGGGTATGGCTACACCTTC.

The chain carries TRBV15 and TRBJ1-5; possible D gene TRBD1, 5 bases. The length of the CDR3 is 14 residues. CDR1 is LNHNV and CDR2 is YYDKDF in the germline V gene (reference sequence). Trimming cost V 3 bases and J 6 bases, with 12 bases left between them. The CDR3 DNA follows: TGTGCCACCAGCAGGGGCAGGGATGGTCAGCCCCAGCATTTT. Translation: CATSRGRDGQPQHF.

The V gene is TRBV15, the J gene TRBJ2-3; 8 nucleotides line up with TRBD1. J was trimmed by 6 bases and V by 4 bases; bases with no gene match: 9. Germline lookup yields CDR1 LNHNV and CDR2 YYDKDF (reference sequence). The CDR3 sequence is 15 residues long. CDR3 region: CATSNLQGAGDTQYF. Here the CDR3 DNA reads TGTGCCACCAGCAACCTCCAGGGGGCCGGGGATACGCAGTATTTT.

The CDR3 sequence is CATQRVGTEAFF. CDR3 coding DNA: TGTGCCACCCAACGGGTGGGCACTGAAGCTTTCTTT. J is TRBJ1-1 and V is TRBV28; D unclear. V lost 10 bases and J lost 4, with 13 bases in between. This CDR3 is built from 12 residues. The germline CDR1 and CDR2 sequences are MDHEN and SYDVKM. Drawing the rest from reference TRBV28 and TRBJ1-1, the complete variable domain is DVKVTQSSRYLVKRTGEKVFLECVQDMDHENMFWYRQDPGLGLRLIYFSYDVKMKEKGDIPEGYSVSREKKERFSLILESASTNQTSMYLCATQRVGTEAFFGQGTRLTVV.

V usage is TRBV6-2 or TRBV6-3 and J usage is TRBJ1-2; weak D call: TRBD1 (5 bases). The CDR3 consists of 16 residues. The germline gives CDR1 MNHEY, CDR2 SVGEGT. The V gene lost 4 bases and the J gene lost 6 bases, with 21 bases spanning the gap. The chain's CDR3 is CASSSLSLRRGDGYTF. The CDR3 bases are TGTGCCAGCAGTTCCCTCTCTTTAAGGAGGGGTGATGGCTACACCTTC.

This chain links TRBV18 with TRBJ1-1; possible D gene TRBD1, 6 bases. V lost 3 bases, J lost 6 bases, and 14 bases lay in between. Germline V gene sequence: CDR1 KGHSH, CDR2 LQKENI. The CDR3 covers 14 residues. The CDR3 bases are TGTGCCAGCTCACCCCGGACAGAGGGCGCTGAAGCTTTCTTT. Translation gives CASSPRTEGAEAFF.

The chain couples TRBV7-9 to TRBJ1-1; D is possibly TRBD1 (5 bases). V dropped 2 bases and J dropped 5 bases, with 9 bases sitting between them. Germline-derived CDR1 and CDR2 are SEHNR and FQNEAQ (reference sequence). CDR3 length: 13 amino acids. DNA of the CDR3: TGTGCCAGCAGCTTACAGGGAAGGACTGAAGCTTTCTTT. Its translation: CASSLQGRTEAFF.

V gene TRBV3-1 (or the pseudogene TRBV3-2) combines with J gene TRBJ2-1; 7 bases fit TRBD1. Per the germline V gene, CDR1 is LGHDT and CDR2 is YNNKEL (reference sequence). This CDR3 is 13 amino acids long. Losses at the gene ends were 5 bases for V and 6 bases for J; bases not matched to a gene: 4. CDR3 amino acids: CASSYRQGNEQFF. In DNA form, the CDR3 reads TGTGCCAGCAGCTACCGACAGGGCAATGAGCAGTTCTTC.

This clone was seen a single time. The CDR3 loop reads CASSPGRSNTGELFF. The DNA for the CDR3 is TGTGCCAGCAGCCCCGGGAGGAGCAACACCGGGGAGCTGTTTTTT. This sequence joins TRBV7-3 and TRBJ2-2, with TRBD2 identical over 7 bases. Germline V gives CDR1 SGHTA, CDR2 FQGTGA. CDR3 length: 15 residues. The V gene end was trimmed by 5 bases and the J gene end by 2 bases; junction bases not matched to a gene: 5.